A selection of T cell receptor beta chains follows, all from one sample in a study of response to subunit inactivated influenza vaccine. In TCRdb, the RT-PCR reads were re-called with MiXCR into one record per CDR3 protein. In the table there are 750,000 to 850,000 distinct CDR3 sequences, roughly 18% of which are singletons. Sequencing was performed on PBMCs from blood, taken around 5 days after vaccination. The source is a man aged 50-59 years who received an inactivated influenza vaccine. Both conserved end residues are part of each CDR3. Each record gives: D gene, V gene, J gene, clone size, CDR3 DNA, CDR3 protein. A D gene is named only where the DNA matches it firmly. Rows give clone size only sometimes, using once, few, many, or a class for an expanded clone.

D: TRBD1
V: TRBV5-4
J: TRBJ2-4
size: many
DNA: TGTGCCAGCAGCTTGGGGGACAGGACCAACATTCAGTACTTC
CDR3: CASSLGDRTNIQYF

D: TRBD2
V: TRBV28
J: TRBJ2-4
size: few
DNA: TGTGCCAGCAGTCAAACCGGGACTAGGGCTCACATTCAGTACTTC
CDR3: CASSQTGTRAHIQYF

D: .
V: TRBV5-1
J: TRBJ2-7
size: few
DNA: TGCGCCAGCAGCTTGGCCGGGAAGGGGCGCGAGCAGTACTTC
CDR3: CASSLAGKGREQYF

D: TRBD2
V: TRBV10-3
J: TRBJ2-3
size: many
DNA: TGTGCCATCAGGCCGCGGGGGGGAACAGATACGCAGTATTTT
CDR3: CAIRPRGGTDTQYF

D: .
V: TRBV4-3
J: TRBJ2-7
size: .
DNA: TGCGCCAGCAGCCAAGGCTGGGGCCCCTACGAGCAGTACTTC
CDR3: CASSQGWGPYEQYF

D: .
V: TRBV5-1
J: TRBJ2-3
size: few
DNA: TGCGCCAGCAGCTTGGTGCCGGCAGATAGGAACACAGATACGCAGTATTTT
CDR3: CASSLVPADRNTDTQYF

D: .
V: TRBV4-3
J: TRBJ2-7
size: few
DNA: TGCGCCAGCAGCCAAGAGGTTCCAGGGAAGTACGAGCAGTACTTC
CDR3: CASSQEVPGKYEQYF

D: TRBD1
V: TRBV10-3
J: TRBJ1-4
size: few
DNA: TGTGCCATCAGCCCAACAGGGGAGGGTAGTGAAAAACTGTTTTTT
CDR3: CAISPTGEGSEKLFF

D: TRBD2
V: TRBV10-3
J: TRBJ2-3
size: .
DNA: TGTGCCATCAGTGAGGTACTAGCGGGAGTAGGAGATACGCAGTATTTT
CDR3: CAISEVLAGVGDTQYF

D: TRBD2
V: TRBV20-1
J: TRBJ2-1
size: .
DNA: TGCAGTGCTAGTGGGACTAGCGGGAGACGGGTATTTTCGAATGAGCAGTTCTTC
CDR3: CSASGTSGRRVFSNEQFF

D: .
V: TRBV6-5
J: TRBJ1-1
size: many
DNA: TGTGCCAGCAGTTACTCAGGGGTGACTGAAGCTTTCTTT
CDR3: CASSYSGVTEAFF

D: .
V: TRBV15
J: TRBJ2-3
size: once
DNA: TGTGCCACCAGCGCCCTTGGCCGGGGCTTCACACATACGCAGTATTTT
CDR3: CATSALGRGFTHTQYF

D: .
V: TRBV21-1
J: TRBJ2-5
size: .
DNA: TGTGCCACTCCTAGGAGGGGACCGAAAGAGACCCAGTACTTC
CDR3: CATPRRGPKETQYF

D: .
V: TRBV27
J: TRBJ1-1
size: .
DNA: TGTGCCAGCAGTCGGAGAGAAGTGAACACTGAAGCTTTCTTT
CDR3: CASSRREVNTEAFF

D: .
V: TRBV7-9
J: TRBJ2-3
size: few
DNA: TGTGCCAGCAGCTTGTCTACAGGGACGGTTCCAGATACGCAGTATTTT
CDR3: CASSLSTGTVPDTQYF

D: .
V: TRBV3-1
J: TRBJ2-1
size: .
DNA: TGTGCCAGCAGCCGGACTAATCCCTCCTACAATGAGCAGTTCTTC
CDR3: CASSRTNPSYNEQFF

D: TRBD2
V: TRBV4-2
J: TRBJ2-1
size: few
DNA: TGTGCCAGCAGCCATCAGCGGCAGGGGTGGATTAGCGGGAGCAATGAGCAGTTCTTC
CDR3: CASSHQRQGWISGSNEQFF

D: TRBD2
V: TRBV6-1
J: TRBJ2-7
size: .
DNA: TGTGCCAGCAGTCCCTCCCTCTTGCGGGAGATATACGAGCAGTACTTC
CDR3: CASSPSLLREIYEQYF

D: .
V: TRBV12-3/TRBV12-4
J: TRBJ2-7
size: few
DNA: TGTGCCAGCAGGCGGGCGATCTACGAGCAGTACTTC
CDR3: CASRRAIYEQYF

D: TRBD2
V: TRBV20-1
J: TRBJ2-7
size: few
DNA: TGCAGTGCTAGTGTAGCGGGATCCCACGAGCAGTACTTC
CDR3: CSASVAGSHEQYF

D: TRBD2
V: TRBV7-2
J: TRBJ2-1
size: few
DNA: TGTGCCAGCAGCTCGCCTAGCGGGGGCGGGAGTTACAATGAGCAGTTCTTC
CDR3: CASSSPSGGGSYNEQFF

D: .
V: TRBV20-1
J: TRBJ2-1
size: many
DNA: TGCAGTGCTCTAGCGACAGCTTTGGGTACTTTAGAGCAGTTCTTC
CDR3: CSALATALGTLEQFF

D: TRBD2
V: TRBV4-1
J: TRBJ2-7
size: few
DNA: TGCGCCAGCAGCCAAGTCCCGGGACTAGCGGGGGCCGAGCAGTACTTC
CDR3: CASSQVPGLAGAEQYF

D: .
V: TRBV4-3
J: TRBJ2-3
size: .
DNA: TGCGCCAGCAGCCAAGGGGACGGATTTAGCACAGATACGCAGTATTTT
CDR3: CASSQGDGFSTDTQYF

D: .
V: TRBV25-1
J: TRBJ2-1
size: .
DNA: TGTGCCAGCTGTCGATACAATGAGCAGTTCTTC
CDR3: CASCRYNEQFF

D: TRBD2
V: TRBV5-6
J: TRBJ2-7
size: few
DNA: TGTGCCAGCAGCTACTACTCTTCGCGGGAGGCTTACTACGAGCAGTACTTC
CDR3: CASSYYSSREAYYEQYF

D: .
V: TRBV5-6
J: TRBJ2-5
size: .
DNA: TGTGCCAGCAGCTTGAGGGCATATCAAGAGACCCAGTACTTC
CDR3: CASSLRAYQETQYF

D: .
V: TRBV24-1
J: TRBJ2-1
size: .
DNA: TGTGCCACCAGTCTCGACAATGAGCAGTTCTTC
CDR3: CATSLDNEQFF

D: .
V: TRBV7-2
J: TRBJ1-5
size: .
DNA: TGTGCCAGCAGGGGGGGGCTCGGTCAGCCCCAGCATTTT
CDR3: CASRGGLGQPQHF

D: .
V: TRBV20-1
J: TRBJ2-5
size: .
DNA: TGCAGTGCTAAAAGACAGGATGATAAGACCCAGTACTTC
CDR3: CSAKRQDDKTQYF

D: TRBD2
V: TRBV5-1
J: TRBJ2-5
size: few
DNA: TGCGCCAGCAGCTTGGCCCCTAGCGGGGGGGCCGGTCGTCAAGAGACCCAGTACTTC
CDR3: CASSLAPSGGAGRQETQYF

D: .
V: TRBV7-9
J: TRBJ2-1
size: few
DNA: TGTGCCAGCAGCACCACCGGGACATCCTCCTACAATGAGCAGTTCTTC
CDR3: CASSTTGTSSYNEQFF

D: TRBD2
V: TRBV4-2
J: TRBJ2-3
size: .
DNA: TGTGCCAGCAGCCAAGTGTCCAGCGGGGTCGATACGCAGTATTTT
CDR3: CASSQVSSGVDTQYF

D: .
V: TRBV10-3
J: TRBJ1-2
size: .
DNA: TGTGCCCTGCGCCCCCAGGGGATGACCTATGGCTACACCTTC
CDR3: CALRPQGMTYGYTF

D: TRBD2
V: TRBV20-1
J: TRBJ2-7
size: few
DNA: TGCAGTGCTAGAGCGCGGGAGGGCCCCTACGAGCAGTACTTC
CDR3: CSARAREGPYEQYF

D: .
V: TRBV12-3/TRBV12-4
J: TRBJ1-1
size: many
DNA: TGTGCCAGCAGTTACGGCGGTGAAGCTTTCTTT
CDR3: CASSYGGEAFF

D: .
V: TRBV5-1
J: TRBJ2-1
size: many
DNA: TGCGCCAGCAGCTTCCGTGGCGAGCAGTTCTTC
CDR3: CASSFRGEQFF

D: .
V: TRBV7-9
J: TRBJ2-3
size: .
DNA: TGTGCCAGCAGTCGGGACTTGTCTAGCACAGATACGCAGTATTTT
CDR3: CASSRDLSSTDTQYF

D: .
V: TRBV6-1
J: TRBJ1-3
size: few
DNA: TGTGCCAGCAGTCGTGGACCCAGCTCTGGAAACACCATATATTTT
CDR3: CASSRGPSSGNTIYF

D: TRBD2
V: TRBV12-3/TRBV12-4
J: TRBJ2-5
size: .
DNA: TGTGCCAGCAGTTCGAGCGGGAGACTGGGAGAGACCCAGTACTTC
CDR3: CASSSSGRLGETQYF

D: TRBD1
V: TRBV5-6
J: TRBJ2-5
size: few
DNA: TGTGCCAGCAGCGCCGGGACAGGGATTTTAAAGACCCAGTACTTC
CDR3: CASSAGTGILKTQYF

D: .
V: TRBV20-1
J: TRBJ2-7
size: many
DNA: TGCAGTGCGTTAGCCTCGCACTCCTACGAGCAGTACTTC
CDR3: CSALASHSYEQYF

D: .
V: TRBV12-3/TRBV12-4
J: TRBJ2-5
size: .
DNA: TGTGCCAGCAGAAGAGGGGAAGGGACCCAGTACTTC
CDR3: CASRRGEGTQYF

D: TRBD1
V: TRBV20-1
J: TRBJ2-2
size: .
DNA: TGCAGTGCTAGAGAAACTACCGGGACAGCGAACACCGGGGAGCTGTTTTTT
CDR3: CSARETTGTANTGELFF

D: TRBD2
V: TRBV29-1
J: TRBJ2-3
size: few
DNA: TGCAGCGTACGAGCGGGGTTTAGCACAGATACGCAGTATTTT
CDR3: CSVRAGFSTDTQYF